These T cell receptor beta chains were read from a single sample in a study of cytomegalovirus exposure and HLA in healthy donors. Sequenced by immunoSEQ multiplex PCR; TCRdb stores in-frame clones only, minus some. The table has around 99,000 clones, roughly three quarters seen once. Sample: PBMCs. These receptors were collected from a woman aged 45-59 years in good health and CMV-seropositive. The CDR3 runs from the conserved cysteine through the conserved F or W. D genes are given only for firm matches. Part of the rows lack a size; the others show once, few, many or a class for expanded clones.

TRBJ1-2 | TRBV27 | . | . | CASSLRHRSLYTF | TGTGCCAGCAGTTTAAGGCACAGATCCCTCTACACCTTC
TRBJ2-5 | TRBV15 | . | . | CATSRSQETQYF | TGTGCCACCAGCAGATCACAGGAGACCCAGTACTTC
TRBJ2-7 | TRBV5-1 | . | . | CASSPASGIYEQYF | TGCGCCAGCAGCCCCGCTTCGGGGATTTACGAGCAGTACTTC
TRBJ2-1 | TRBV9 | . | . | CASSVDLYSYNEQFF | TGTGCCAGCAGCGTAGATCTTTACTCCTACAATGAGCAGTTCTTC
TRBJ2-1 | TRBV29-1 | once | . | CSVEVRDEQFF | TGCAGCGTTGAAGTACGGGATGAGCAGTTCTTC
TRBJ2-5 | TRBV5-6 | . | TRBD2 | CASSFLAGAETQYF | TGTGCCAGCAGCTTCCTAGCGGGGGCGGAGACCCAGTACTTC
TRBJ2-3 | TRBV27 | . | TRBD2 | CASSLWRGGTDTQYF | TGTGCCAGCAGTCTTTGGCGGGGGGGCACAGATACGCAGTATTTT
TRBJ2-2 | TRBV28 | . | TRBD2 | CASSPSGTTGELFF | TGTGCCAGCAGCCCCAGCGGGACCACCGGGGAGCTGTTTTTT
TRBJ1-4 | TRBV5-1 | . | . | CASSLEGQKNEKLFF | TGCGCCAGCAGCCTGGAAGGACAGAAAAATGAAAAACTGTTTTTT
TRBJ2-1 | TRBV29-1 | once | TRBD2 | CSVDTSGGYNEQFF | TGCAGCGTTGACACTAGCGGGGGGTACAATGAGCAGTTCTTC
TRBJ1-1 | TRBV11-2 | few | TRBD1 | CASSRQGWGHTEAFF | TGTGCCAGCAGTCGACAGGGTTGGGGGCACACTGAAGCTTTCTTT
TRBJ2-1 | TRBV19 | . | TRBD2 | CASSSYSGRRDEQFF | TGTGCCAGTAGTTCCTATAGCGGGAGAAGGGATGAGCAGTTCTTC
TRBJ2-1 | TRBV12-5 | . | TRBD2 | CASGLSTSGDEQFF | TGTGCTAGTGGTCTCTCGACTAGCGGGGATGAGCAGTTCTTC
TRBJ2-5 | TRBV5-4 | . | TRBD2 | CASFGGGALETQYF | TGTGCCAGCTTCGGCGGGGGGGCACTGGAGACCCAGTACTTC
TRBJ2-3 | TRBV6-1 | . | TRBD1 | CASNPRTGGTDTQYF | TGTGCCAGCAACCCTCGGACAGGGGGCACAGATACGCAGTATTTT
TRBJ2-7 | TRBV6-5 | . | . | CASSYSLQGFPYEQYF | TGTGCCAGCAGTTACTCGCTCCAGGGGTTCCCCTACGAGCAGTACTTC
TRBJ2-7 | TRBV9 | . | TRBD1 | CASSPNGQDGEQYF | TGTGCCAGCAGCCCAAACGGACAGGATGGGGAGCAGTACTTC
TRBJ2-5 | TRBV7-9 | . | . | CASSSIRTGTVTQYF | TGTGCCAGCAGCTCCATCAGAACAGGGACGGTGACCCAGTACTTC
TRBJ2-7 | TRBV6-1 | . | . | CASSEALGGYEQYF | TGTGCCAGCAGTGAAGCGCTAGGGGGCTACGAGCAGTACTTC
TRBJ2-1 | TRBV4-1 | . | TRBD1 | CASSLRDRLANEQFF | TGCGCCAGCAGCCTTCGGGACAGGTTGGCCAATGAGCAGTTCTTC
TRBJ2-1 | TRBV9 | . | TRBD2 | CASSARRAGTNEQFF | TGTGCCAGCAGCGCCCGTCGAGCGGGGACCAATGAGCAGTTCTTC
TRBJ2-2 | TRBV25-1 | . | . | CASSDPRGANTGELFF | TGTGCCAGCAGTGATCCACGGGGGGCAAACACCGGGGAGCTGTTTTTT
TRBJ2-7 | TRBV9 | . | TRBD2 | CASSVGSGAPYEQYF | TGTGCCAGCAGCGTAGGTAGCGGGGCCCCCTACGAGCAGTACTTC
TRBJ2-1 | TRBV5-6 | . | . | CASSYQGNEQFF | TGTGCCAGCAGTTACCAGGGGAATGAGCAGTTCTTC
TRBJ1-3 | TRBV7-9 | . | . | CASSLNGLDSGNTIYF | TGTGCCAGCAGCTTAAACGGACTTGATTCTGGAAACACCATATATTTT
TRBJ1-5 | TRBV19 | . | TRBD1 | CASSGRTGGEQPQHF | TGTGCCAGTAGTGGCCGGACAGGGGGCGAACAGCCCCAGCATTTT
TRBJ2-3 | TRBV5-5 | . | . | CASSLEFGDTQYF | TGTGCCAGCAGCTTGGAGTTCGGGGATACGCAGTATTTT
TRBJ1-1 | TRBV11-2 | few | . | CASSLGVWGGERRTEAFF | TGTGCCAGCAGCTTAGGGGTTTGGGGGGGCGAAAGGCGCACTGAAGCTTTCTTT
TRBJ1-1 | TRBV4-3 | . | . | CASSQEGWGEEAFF | TGCGCCAGCAGCCAAGAGGGGTGGGGGGAGGAAGCTTTCTTT
TRBJ2-3 | TRBV27 | . | TRBD1 | CASSVWGQGTDTQYF | TGTGCCAGCTCAGTTTGGGGACAGGGTACAGATACGCAGTATTTT
TRBJ1-1 | TRBV27 | . | TRBD1 | CASSLGQGATEAFF | TGTGCCAGCAGTTTGGGACAGGGGGCCACTGAAGCTTTCTTT
TRBJ1-1 | TRBV19 | . | . | CASSIDGQTEAFF | TGTGCCAGTAGTATAGATGGACAGACTGAAGCTTTCTTT
TRBJ2-7 | TRBV6-6 | many | TRBD2 | CASSYGLASYEQYF | TGTGCCAGCAGTTACGGACTAGCCTCCTACGAGCAGTACTTC
TRBJ1-5 | TRBV5-5 | . | . | CASTSDSYSNQPQHF | TGTGCCAGCACCTCGGACAGCTATAGCAATCAGCCCCAGCATTTT
TRBJ2-1 | TRBV11-3 | . | . | CASSLGAGTLYNEQFF | TGTGCCAGCAGCTTAGGGGCGGGAACCTTATACAATGAGCAGTTCTTC
TRBJ2-7 | TRBV10-3 | few | . | CAISEFRDEQYF | TGTGCCATCAGTGAGTTTCGGGACGAGCAGTACTTC
TRBJ2-2 | TRBV10-3 | . | . | CAISESAENTGELFF | TGTGCCATCAGTGAGTCGGCGGAGAACACCGGGGAGCTGTTTTTT
TRBJ2-1 | TRBV9 | once | . | CASSVWPYPNRDLNEQFF | TGTGCCAGCAGCGTATGGCCATACCCTAACAGGGACCTCAATGAGCAGTTCTTC
TRBJ2-5 | TRBV10-3 | . | . | CAISEGQGQETQYF | TGTGCCATCAGTGAGGGGCAGGGACAAGAGACCCAGTACTTC
TRBJ2-2 | TRBV4-1 | once | . | CASSPWGRRGKSTGELFF | TGCGCCAGCAGCCCGTGGGGCCGGCGGGGAAAGAGCACCGGGGAGCTGTTTTTT
TRBJ2-3 | TRBV29-1 | . | TRBD2 | CSVLAGGRTDTQYF | TGCAGCGTTCTAGCGGGAGGGCGGACAGATACGCAGTATTTT
TRBJ2-3 | TRBV5-1 | . | TRBD2 | CASRGGASTDTQYF | TGCGCCAGCAGGGGAGGGGCTAGCACAGATACGCAGTATTTT
TRBJ2-5 | TRBV7-7 | . | TRBD1 | CASSRTGGQETQYF | TGTGCTAGCAGCCGGACAGGGGGCCAAGAGACCCAGTACTTC
TRBJ1-1 | TRBV18 | . | TRBD1 | CASSSDRGGEAFF | TGTGCCAGCTCCTCCGACAGGGGTGGTGAAGCTTTCTTT
TRBJ1-3 | TRBV7-2 | . | TRBD1 | CASSLTTGGAGNTIYF | TGTGCCAGCAGCTTAACCACAGGGGGGGCGGGAAACACCATATATTTT
TRBJ2-2 | TRBV10-3 | . | . | CAISGAGGANTGELFF | TGTGCCATCAGTGGGGCCGGTGGCGCGAACACCGGGGAGCTGTTTTTT
TRBJ2-3 | TRBV7-6 | . | TRBD2 | CASSLSGGLTDTQYF | TGTGCCAGCAGCTTAAGCGGGGGGCTCACAGATACGCAGTATTTT
TRBJ1-2 | TRBV2 | . | . | CASSEADLSWSYGYTF | TGTGCCAGCAGTGAAGCAGACCTTTCATGGAGCTATGGCTACACCTTC
TRBJ2-7 | TRBV2 | . | . | CASSDPDTTYEQYF | TGTGCCAGCAGTGATCCGGACACCACCTACGAGCAGTACTTC
TRBJ1-2 | TRBV6-5 | few | TRBD1 | CASSYGTGDYGYTF | TGTGCCAGCAGTTACGGGACAGGGGACTATGGCTACACCTTC
TRBJ2-1 | TRBV18 | . | . | CASSALLDNEQFF | TGTGCCAGCTCGGCCCTCCTCGACAATGAGCAGTTCTTC
TRBJ1-1 | TRBV19 | . | TRBD1 | CASSRGQENTEAFF | TGTGCCAGTAGTCGAGGACAGGAGAACACTGAAGCTTTCTTT
TRBJ1-6 | TRBV7-8 | . | TRBD1 | CASSLGGTGSSSPLHF | TGTGCCAGCAGCTTAGGAGGGACAGGGTCTAGTTCACCCCTCCACTTT
TRBJ2-1 | TRBV4-1 | . | TRBD1 | CASSQPPGTGRGSYNEQFF | TGCGCCAGCAGCCAACCCCCCGGGACAGGGAGGGGCTCCTACAATGAGCAGTTCTTC
TRBJ2-2 | TRBV27 | . | . | CASTLYGENTGELFF | TGTGCCAGCACCCTATACGGGGAGAACACCGGGGAGCTGTTTTTT
TRBJ2-5 | TRBV5-4 | once | TRBD2 | CASKREGRETQYF | TGTGCCAGCAAGCGGGAGGGCCGTGAGACCCAGTACTTC